A single T cell receptor (beta chain) is shown here with its context. V lost 3 bases, J lost 0 bases, and 5 bases stayed unmatched. The CDR3 contains 16 residues. Germline CDR1 is ENHRY and CDR2 is SYGVKD. Reverse transcription of all isolated RNA meant that expressed TCRB transcripts were sequenced. Data came from immunoSEQ multiplex PCR; TCRdb stores just in-frame clones and leaves some out. The sample has around 250,000 clones; around 68% are singletons. The entry originates in a study of beta chain features in type 1 diabetes. What was sequenced was naive CD4+ T cells from blood. This chain connects TRBV10-3 to TRBJ2-4; 7 bases fit TRBD1. The source is a man in his thirties or forties in good health. CDR3 bases: TGTGCCATCAGTGAACGGGACAGTGGAGCCAAAAACATTCAGTACTTC. It encodes CAISERDSGAKNIQYF.